This T cell receptor beta chain was obtained from a study of T-cell memory formation after mild COVID-19. Study overall: Largely, the TCR clusters proved donor specific.

As concerns this clonotype: Its specificity is unknown.

Broader study findings: Clones shrinking between day 15 and 85 showed a balanced CD4/CD8 split, and those that grew later tilted toward CD4+.

TCRdb fed the 5' RACE reads into MiXCR, producing one record per CDR3 protein. The data show around 320,000 distinct CDR3 sequences, 14% seen once. This sequence originates from a man aged 18 to 30 who had mild COVID-19 (a few samples of this study predate the infection). Cell type and time point are not known. The specimen was PBMCs or a T cell subset sorted from them (not recorded which).

The CDR3 DNA reads TGCGCCAGCAGCCAAGGGACAGCTCTAGCCAAAAACATTCAGTACTTC. Protein: CASSQGTALAKNIQYF. V and J are TRBV5-1 and TRBJ2-4, with TRBD1 identical over 7 bases. There are 16 residues in the CDR3. CDR1 SGHRS and CDR2 YFSETQ come from the germline V gene. V lost 4 bases to trimming and J lost 0 bases; unmatched junction nucleotides: 7.